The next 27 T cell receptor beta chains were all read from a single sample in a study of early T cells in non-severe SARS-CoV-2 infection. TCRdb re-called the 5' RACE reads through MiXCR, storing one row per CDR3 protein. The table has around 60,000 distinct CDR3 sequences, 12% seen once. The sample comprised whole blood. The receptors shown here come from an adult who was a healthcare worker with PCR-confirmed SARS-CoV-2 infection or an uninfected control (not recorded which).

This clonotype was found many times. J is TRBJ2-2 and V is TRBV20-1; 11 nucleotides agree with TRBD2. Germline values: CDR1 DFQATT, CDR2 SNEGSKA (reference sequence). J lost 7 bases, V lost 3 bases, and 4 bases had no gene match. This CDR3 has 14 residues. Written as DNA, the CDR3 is TGCAGTGCTAGTGAGGGACTAGCGGACGGGGAGCTGTTTTTT. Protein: CSASEGLADGELFF.

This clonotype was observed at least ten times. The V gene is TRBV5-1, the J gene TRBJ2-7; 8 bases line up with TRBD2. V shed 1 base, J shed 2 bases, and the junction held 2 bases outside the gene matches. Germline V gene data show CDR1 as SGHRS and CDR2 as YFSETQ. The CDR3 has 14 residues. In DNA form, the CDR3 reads TGCGCCAGCAGCTTGACAGCGGGGGCCTACGAGCAGTACTTC. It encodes CASSLTAGAYEQYF.

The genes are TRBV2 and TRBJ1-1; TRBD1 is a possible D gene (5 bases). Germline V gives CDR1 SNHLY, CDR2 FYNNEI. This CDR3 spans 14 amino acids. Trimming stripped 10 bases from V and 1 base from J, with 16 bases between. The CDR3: CANSPGHPNTEAFF. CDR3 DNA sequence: TGTGCCAACAGCCCAGGACATCCGAACACTGAAGCTTTCTTT.

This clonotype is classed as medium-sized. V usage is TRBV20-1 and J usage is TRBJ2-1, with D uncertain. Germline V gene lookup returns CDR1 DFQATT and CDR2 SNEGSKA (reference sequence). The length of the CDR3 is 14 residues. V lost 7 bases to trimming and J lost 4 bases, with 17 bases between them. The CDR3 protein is CSVEGQPDYNEQFF. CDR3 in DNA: TGCAGTGTTGAAGGCCAACCCGATTACAATGAGCAGTTCTTC.

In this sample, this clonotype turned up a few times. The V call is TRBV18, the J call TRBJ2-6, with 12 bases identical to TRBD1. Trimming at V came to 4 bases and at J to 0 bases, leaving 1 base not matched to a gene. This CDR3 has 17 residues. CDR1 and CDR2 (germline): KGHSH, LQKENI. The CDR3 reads CASSRGQGASGANVLTF. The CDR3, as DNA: TGTGCCAGCTCACGGGGACAGGGGGCCTCTGGGGCCAACGTCCTGACTTTC.

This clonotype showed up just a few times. As DNA, the CDR3 is TGCAGCGTTGAAGAATCTCGTGGAATAGGTGAAAAACTGTTTTTT. This sequence encodes CSVEESRGIGEKLFF. The V and J genes are TRBV29-1 and TRBJ1-4; the D is unclear. Looked up from germline, CDR1 is SQVTM and CDR2 is ANQGSEA. The CDR3 has 15 residues. With 0 bases removed from V and 7 bases from J, the gap between germline ends came to 15 bases.

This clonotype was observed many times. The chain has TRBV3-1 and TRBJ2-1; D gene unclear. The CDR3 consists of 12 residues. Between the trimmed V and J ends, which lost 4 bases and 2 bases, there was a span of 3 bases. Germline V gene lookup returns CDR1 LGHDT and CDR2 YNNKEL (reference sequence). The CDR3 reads CASSRTYNEQFF. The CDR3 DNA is TGTGCCAGCAGCCGAACCTACAATGAGCAGTTCTTC.

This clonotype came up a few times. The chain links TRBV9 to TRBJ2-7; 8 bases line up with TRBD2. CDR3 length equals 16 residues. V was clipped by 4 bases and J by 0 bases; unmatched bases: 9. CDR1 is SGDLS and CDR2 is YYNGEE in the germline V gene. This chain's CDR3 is CASSRQRGPSSYEQYF. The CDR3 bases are TGTGCCAGCAGCCGACAGCGGGGGCCAAGCTCCTACGAGCAGTACTTC.

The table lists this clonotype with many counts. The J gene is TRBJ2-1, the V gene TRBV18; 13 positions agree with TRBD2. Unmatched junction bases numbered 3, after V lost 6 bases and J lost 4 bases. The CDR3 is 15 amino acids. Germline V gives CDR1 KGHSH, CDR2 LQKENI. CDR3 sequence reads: CASSQGLAGYNEQFF. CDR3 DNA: TGTGCCAGCTCCCAGGGACTAGCGGGATACAATGAGCAGTTCTTC. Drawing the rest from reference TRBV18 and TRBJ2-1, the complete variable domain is NAGVMQNPRHLVRRRGQEARLRCSPMKGHSHVYWYRQLPEEGLKFMVYLQKENIIDESGMPKERFSAEFPKEGPSILRIQQVVRGDSAAYFCASSQGLAGYNEQFFGPGTRLTVL.

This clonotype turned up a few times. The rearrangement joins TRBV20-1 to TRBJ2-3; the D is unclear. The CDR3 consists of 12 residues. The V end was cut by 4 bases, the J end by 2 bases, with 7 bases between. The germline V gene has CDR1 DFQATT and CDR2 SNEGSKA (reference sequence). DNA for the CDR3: TGCAGTGCTACCCCATTCACAGATACGCAGTATTTT. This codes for CSATPFTDTQYF.

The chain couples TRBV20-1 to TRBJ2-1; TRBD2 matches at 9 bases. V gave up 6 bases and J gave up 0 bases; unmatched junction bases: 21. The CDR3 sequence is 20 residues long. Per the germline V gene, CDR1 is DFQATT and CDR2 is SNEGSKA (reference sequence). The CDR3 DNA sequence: TGCAGTGCCAAGGACAGGTCCGGAATTAGCGGGAGACGCTCCTACAATGAGCAGTTCTTC. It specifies CSAKDRSGISGRRSYNEQFF.

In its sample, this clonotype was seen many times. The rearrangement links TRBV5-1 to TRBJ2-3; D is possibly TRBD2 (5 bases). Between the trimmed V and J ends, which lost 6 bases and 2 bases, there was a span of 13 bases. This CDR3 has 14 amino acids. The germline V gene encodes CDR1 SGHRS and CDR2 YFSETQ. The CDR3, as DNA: TGCGCCAGCAAGGTTGAGCGGCTCACAGATACGCAGTATTTT. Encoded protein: CASKVERLTDTQYF.

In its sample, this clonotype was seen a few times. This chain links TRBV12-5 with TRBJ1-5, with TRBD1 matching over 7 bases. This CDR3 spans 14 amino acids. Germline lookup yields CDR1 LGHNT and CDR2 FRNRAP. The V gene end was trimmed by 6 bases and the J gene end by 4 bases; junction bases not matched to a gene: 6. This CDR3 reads CASGRDSVNQPQHF. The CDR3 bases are TGTGCTAGTGGCCGGGACAGCGTTAATCAGCCCCAGCATTTT.

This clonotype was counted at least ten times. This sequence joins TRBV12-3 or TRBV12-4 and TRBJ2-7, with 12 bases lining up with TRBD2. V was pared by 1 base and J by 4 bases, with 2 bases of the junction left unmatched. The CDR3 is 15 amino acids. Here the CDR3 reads CASSLGLAGVYEQYF. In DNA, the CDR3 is TGTGCCAGCAGTTTAGGACTAGCGGGGGTATACGAGCAGTACTTC.

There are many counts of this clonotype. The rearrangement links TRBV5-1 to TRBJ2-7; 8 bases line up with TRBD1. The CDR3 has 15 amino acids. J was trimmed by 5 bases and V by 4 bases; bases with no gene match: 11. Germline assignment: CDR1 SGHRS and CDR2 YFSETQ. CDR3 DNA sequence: TGCGCCAGCAGCAAGGACCGACAGGGGCGTAACGAGCAGTACTTC. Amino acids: CASSKDRQGRNEQYF.

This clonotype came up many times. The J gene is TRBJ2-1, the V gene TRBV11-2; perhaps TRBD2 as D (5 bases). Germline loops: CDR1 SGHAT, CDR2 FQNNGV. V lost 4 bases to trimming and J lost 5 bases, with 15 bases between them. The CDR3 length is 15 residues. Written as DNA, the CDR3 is TGTGCCAGCAGCTCCTCACGGAGGAGAGACAATGAGCAGTTCTTC. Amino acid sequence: CASSSSRRRDNEQFF.

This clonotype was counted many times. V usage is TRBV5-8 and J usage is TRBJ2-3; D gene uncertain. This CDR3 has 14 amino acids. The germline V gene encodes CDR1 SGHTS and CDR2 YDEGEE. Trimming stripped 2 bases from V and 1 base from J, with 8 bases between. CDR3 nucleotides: TGTGCCAGCAGCTTATCCCTGGGCACAGATACGCAGTATTTT. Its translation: CASSLSLGTDTQYF.

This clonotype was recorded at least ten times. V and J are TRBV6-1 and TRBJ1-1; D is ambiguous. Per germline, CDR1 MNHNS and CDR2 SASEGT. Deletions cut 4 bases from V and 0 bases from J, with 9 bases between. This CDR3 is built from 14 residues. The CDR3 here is CASSVQLLNTEAFF. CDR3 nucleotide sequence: TGTGCCAGCAGTGTACAGCTTTTGAACACTGAAGCTTTCTTT.

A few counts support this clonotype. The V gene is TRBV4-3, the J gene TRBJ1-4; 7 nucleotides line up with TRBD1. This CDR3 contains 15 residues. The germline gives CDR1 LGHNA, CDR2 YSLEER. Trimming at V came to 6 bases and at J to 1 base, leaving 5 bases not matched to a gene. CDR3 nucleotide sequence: TGCGCCAGCAGTTCCGACAGGGAAACTAATGAAAAACTGTTTTTT. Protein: CASSSDRETNEKLFF.

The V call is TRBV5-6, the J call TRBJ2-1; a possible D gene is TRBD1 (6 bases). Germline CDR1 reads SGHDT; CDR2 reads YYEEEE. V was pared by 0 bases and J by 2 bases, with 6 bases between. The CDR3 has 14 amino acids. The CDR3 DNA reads TGTGCCAGCAGCTTGGACAGGGCCTACAATGAGCAGTTCTTC. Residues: CASSLDRAYNEQFF.

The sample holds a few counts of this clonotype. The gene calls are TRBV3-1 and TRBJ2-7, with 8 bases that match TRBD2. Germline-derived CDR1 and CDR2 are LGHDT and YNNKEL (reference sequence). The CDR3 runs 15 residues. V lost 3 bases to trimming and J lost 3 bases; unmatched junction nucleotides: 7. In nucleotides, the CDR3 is TGTGCCAGCAGCCACGTACCTACTAGCGGCTACGAGCAGTACTTC. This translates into CASSHVPTSGYEQYF.

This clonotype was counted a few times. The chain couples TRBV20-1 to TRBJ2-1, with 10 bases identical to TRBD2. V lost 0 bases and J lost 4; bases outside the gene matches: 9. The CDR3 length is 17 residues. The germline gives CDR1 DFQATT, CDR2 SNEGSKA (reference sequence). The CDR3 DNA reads TGCAGTGCTAGAGATCTGGCTAGCGGGAGCTTTTACAATGAGCAGTTCTTC. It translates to CSARDLASGSFYNEQFF.

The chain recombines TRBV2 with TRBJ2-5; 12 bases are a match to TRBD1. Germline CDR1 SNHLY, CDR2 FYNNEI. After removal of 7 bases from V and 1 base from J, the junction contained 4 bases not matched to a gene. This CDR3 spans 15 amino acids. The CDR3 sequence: CASIRDRGPQETQYF. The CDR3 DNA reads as TGTGCCAGCATCAGGGACAGGGGGCCCCAAGAGACCCAGTACTTC.

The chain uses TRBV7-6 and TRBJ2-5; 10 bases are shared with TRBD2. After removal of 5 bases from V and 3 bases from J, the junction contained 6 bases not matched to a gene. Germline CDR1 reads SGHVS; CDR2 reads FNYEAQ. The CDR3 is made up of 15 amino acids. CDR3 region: CASSRPAGGKETQYF. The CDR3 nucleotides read TGTGCCAGCAGCCGTCCAGCGGGGGGGAAAGAGACCCAGTACTTC.

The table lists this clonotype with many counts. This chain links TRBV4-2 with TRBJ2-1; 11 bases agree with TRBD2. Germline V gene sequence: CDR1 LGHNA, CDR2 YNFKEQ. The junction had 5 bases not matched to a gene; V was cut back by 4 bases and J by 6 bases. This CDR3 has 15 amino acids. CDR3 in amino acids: CASSPGTSGLNEQFF. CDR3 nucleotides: TGTGCCAGCAGCCCCGGGACTAGCGGTCTCAATGAGCAGTTCTTC.

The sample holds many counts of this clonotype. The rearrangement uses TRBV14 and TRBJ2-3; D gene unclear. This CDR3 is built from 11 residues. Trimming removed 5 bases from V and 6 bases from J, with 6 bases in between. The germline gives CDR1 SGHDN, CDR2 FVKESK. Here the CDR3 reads CASSSMDTQYF. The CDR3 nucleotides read TGTGCCAGCAGCTCAATGGATACGCAGTATTTT.

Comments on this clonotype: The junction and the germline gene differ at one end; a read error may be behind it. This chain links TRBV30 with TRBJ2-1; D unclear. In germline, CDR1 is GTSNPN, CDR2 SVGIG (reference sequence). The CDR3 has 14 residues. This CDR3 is CAWSVLGIYIEQFF. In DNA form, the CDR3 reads TGTGCCTGGAGTGTACTGGGGATCTACATTGAGCAGTTCTTC.